Listed below are T cell receptor beta chains from one sample, sequenced in a study of blood T cell repertoires in COVID-19. Measured with immunoSEQ multiplex PCR; TCRdb has only the in-frame clones, and not every one. The top ten clones hold approximately 12% of a sample with about 210,000 clones, approximately 82% of them seen once. Sequences were obtained from peripheral blood. All receptors come from a woman in her forties with acute or convalescent COVID-19. Both conserved end residues are part of each CDR3. The order of the fields is CDR3 protein, V gene, J gene.

CDR3 protein: CASSLSAGLLTQYF; V gene: TRBV11-2; J gene: TRBJ2-3
CDR3 protein: CASSVARMIAGAQGEQFF; V gene: TRBV9; J gene: TRBJ2-1
CDR3 protein: CSVDPVGGYTF; V gene: TRBV29-1; J gene: TRBJ1-2
CDR3 protein: CASRPDRLNTEAFF; V gene: TRBV6-5; J gene: TRBJ1-1
CDR3 protein: CATRLAGGNTDTQYF; V gene: TRBV6-5; J gene: TRBJ2-3
CDR3 protein: CASSLDYTYSPLHF; V gene: TRBV11-2; J gene: TRBJ1-6
CDR3 protein: CASSRTGLGYTF; V gene: TRBV6-5; J gene: TRBJ1-2
CDR3 protein: CASSWGQGNQPQHF; V gene: TRBV5-8; J gene: TRBJ1-5
CDR3 protein: CASSQYTSGYNEQFF; V gene: TRBV27; J gene: TRBJ2-1
CDR3 protein: CASSKGFFDEQYF; V gene: TRBV7-9; J gene: TRBJ2-7
CDR3 protein: CASSQDQGRALF; V gene: TRBV3-1/TRBV3-2; J gene: TRBJ1-1
CDR3 protein: CASSRDSGIYNEQFF; V gene: TRBV7-9; J gene: TRBJ2-1
CDR3 protein: CSVEDPNRGSYEQYF; V gene: TRBV29-1; J gene: TRBJ2-7
CDR3 protein: CATSARTRVFNEQFF; V gene: TRBV24-1; J gene: TRBJ2-1
CDR3 protein: CASSWARRYEQYF; V gene: TRBV12-3/TRBV12-4; J gene: TRBJ2-7
CDR3 protein: CASSTRTGVREQYF; V gene: TRBV5-4; J gene: TRBJ2-7
CDR3 protein: CASSKTSGNYEQYF; V gene: TRBV6-2/TRBV6-3; J gene: TRBJ2-7
CDR3 protein: CSVVGQGRYEQYF; V gene: TRBV29-1; J gene: TRBJ2-7
CDR3 protein: CASSQGTGGTYEQYF; V gene: TRBV4-3; J gene: TRBJ2-7
CDR3 protein: CASSLGSRGSSYEQYF; V gene: TRBV11-3; J gene: TRBJ2-7
CDR3 protein: CASSLSGQGSDEQFF; V gene: TRBV7-3; J gene: TRBJ2-1
CDR3 protein: CASTLGREVSNTGELFF; V gene: TRBV5-4; J gene: TRBJ2-2
CDR3 protein: CASSQEGTGYEQYF; V gene: TRBV4-1; J gene: TRBJ2-7
CDR3 protein: CASSEAAGTSGIDEQYF; V gene: TRBV25-1; J gene: TRBJ2-7
CDR3 protein: CASSLAPYEQYF; V gene: TRBV5-5; J gene: TRBJ2-7
CDR3 protein: CASSRPPSGTDNEQFF; V gene: TRBV5-4; J gene: TRBJ2-1
CDR3 protein: CASSRGQLYEQYF; V gene: TRBV5-6; J gene: TRBJ2-7
CDR3 protein: CASRASVSGGGYTF; V gene: TRBV5-4; J gene: TRBJ1-2
CDR3 protein: CASSLEGYEQYF; V gene: TRBV5-1; J gene: TRBJ2-7
CDR3 protein: CASSLESDYEQYF; V gene: TRBV5-1; J gene: TRBJ2-7
CDR3 protein: CASTLYPGLAGVETQYF; V gene: TRBV7-2; J gene: TRBJ2-5
CDR3 protein: CASSTDDWRSGNTIYF; V gene: TRBV7-9; J gene: TRBJ1-3
CDR3 protein: CASSDAGTVSGYTF; V gene: TRBV25-1; J gene: TRBJ1-2
CDR3 protein: CASSPEASRNGYTF; V gene: TRBV6-5; J gene: TRBJ1-2
CDR3 protein: CAIKRGLGEQYF; V gene: TRBV6-5; J gene: TRBJ2-7
CDR3 protein: CASSVAGTGASQPQHF; V gene: TRBV19; J gene: TRBJ1-5
CDR3 protein: CASRLLLDTTGELFF; V gene: TRBV6-6; J gene: TRBJ2-2
CDR3 protein: CASEETANYGYTF; V gene: TRBV5-4; J gene: TRBJ1-2
CDR3 protein: CASSLAGLAGAPYNEQFF; V gene: TRBV11-2; J gene: TRBJ2-1
CDR3 protein: CASSLATVSGNTIYF; V gene: TRBV11-2; J gene: TRBJ1-3
CDR3 protein: CASSIWLALGETQYF; V gene: TRBV11-2; J gene: TRBJ2-5
CDR3 protein: CASSISPNTEAFF; V gene: TRBV19; J gene: TRBJ1-1
CDR3 protein: CASSLGLASSSYNEQFF; V gene: TRBV3-1/TRBV3-2; J gene: TRBJ2-1
CDR3 protein: CASSGGGYGYTF; V gene: TRBV5-1; J gene: TRBJ1-2
CDR3 protein: CASSWVGSGRSGELFF; V gene: TRBV5-5; J gene: TRBJ2-2
CDR3 protein: CATSPRGQRYNEQFF; V gene: TRBV15; J gene: TRBJ2-1
CDR3 protein: CASSQDTGVARGYTF; V gene: TRBV4-1; J gene: TRBJ1-2
CDR3 protein: CASSYSISGTKDEQFF; V gene: TRBV6-2/TRBV6-3; J gene: TRBJ2-1
CDR3 protein: CASSDPGYDEQYF; V gene: TRBV5-6; J gene: TRBJ2-7
CDR3 protein: CASSLRQGDYGYTF; V gene: TRBV3-1/TRBV3-2; J gene: TRBJ1-2